The 15 T cell receptor beta chains presented below share a single source sample, sequenced in a study of shared clonotypes between healthy human individuals. Here immunoSEQ multiplex PCR was the method, and the copy in TCRdb shows in-frame clones only, minus some. Of 2 million to 2.5 million clones in the sample, approximately 94% are singletons; the top ten hold approximately 1.2%. The naive CD8 fraction comprised CD45RO-negative cells positively selected for CCR7 and excluded terminally differentiated effector memory CD45RA+ cells. Sequenced sample: naive CD8+ T cells sorted from blood. Every receptor here comes from a man between 18 and 29 years old in good health.

This clone showed up just once. Other DNA sequences in this sample translate to the same CDR3. V and J are TRBV6-6 and TRBJ1-5, with a tentative D call TRBD1 (5 bases). Trimming pared 1 base from V and 1 base from J, leaving 5 bases between. CDR1 and CDR2 (germline): MNHNY, SVGAGI (reference sequence). This CDR3 region has 14 residues. The CDR3 DNA reads as TGTGCCAGCAGTTACTGGGACAGCAATCAGCCCCAGCATTTT. This gives the protein CASSYWDSNQPQHF.

The CDR3 sequence: CASSLQGGNEQFF. The CDR3 DNA follows: TGTGCCAGCAGTTTACAGGGGGGGAATGAGCAGTTCTTC. The V call is TRBV28, the J call TRBJ2-1; the D call may be TRBD1 or TRBD2 (7 bases each). Per the germline V gene, CDR1 is MDHEN and CDR2 is SYDVKM. V was trimmed by 2 bases and J by 7 bases, leaving 9 bases between them. CDR3 size: 13 residues.

Turning to this clone: This sample includes further DNA sequences coding for the same CDR3. J is TRBJ2-7 and V is TRBV13; no clear D. CDR1 and CDR2 (germline): PRHDT, FYEKMQ (reference sequence). The CDR3 extends over 13 amino acids. With 1 base removed from V and 4 bases from J, the gap between germline ends came to 8 bases. The CDR3 sequence: CASSLEGKYEQYF. Here the CDR3 DNA reads TGTGCCAGCAGCTTAGAGGGCAAATACGAGCAGTACTTC. The complete variable domain, with remaining parts taken from reference TRBV13 and TRBJ2-7, reads AAGVIQSPRHLIKEKRETATLKCYPIPRHDTVYWYQQGPGQDPQFLISFYEKMQSDKGSIPDRFSAQQFSDYHSELNMSSLELGDSALYFCASSLEGKYEQYFGPGTRLTVT.

V and J are TRBV6-1 and TRBJ2-1, with D possibly matching TRBD2 (5 bases). Trimming took off 2 bases at V and 6 bases at J, with 23 bases between the two ends. Germline V gene sequence: CDR1 MNHNS, CDR2 SASEGT. The CDR3 runs 18 residues. The DNA for the CDR3 is TGTGCCAGCAGTGAATTTCTGGGCGGGTCGGAACTTTCCAATGAGCAGTTCTTC. This sequence encodes CASSEFLGGSELSNEQFF.

This clone has just one count. The rearrangement joins TRBV7-2 to TRBJ2-3; 10 bases are a match to TRBD2. The CDR3 is made up of 16 amino acids. V lost 5 bases and J lost 1; bases outside the gene matches: 6. Germline CDR1 reads SGHTA; CDR2 reads FQGNSA. The CDR3: CASSLRGTSGTDTQYF. The CDR3 coding sequence is TGTGCCAGCAGCCTCCGAGGGACTAGCGGCACAGATACGCAGTATTTT.

This chain connects TRBV18 to TRBJ2-1; D ambiguous. V shed 3 bases and J shed 7 bases, with 10 bases lying between them. The CDR3 extends over 13 amino acids. CDR1 is KGHSH and CDR2 is LQKENI in the germline V gene. Written as DNA, the CDR3 is TGTGCCAGCTCACCGGACGGAGAGAATGAGCAGTTCTTC. The encoded protein is CASSPDGENEQFF.

This clone was seen just once. The J gene is TRBJ2-5, the V gene TRBV2; D is perhaps TRBD1 (6 bases). The CDR3 runs 15 residues. Germline V gene sequence: CDR1 SNHLY, CDR2 FYNNEI. The V end lost 2 bases, the J end lost 2 bases, and 12 bases lay between the germline ends. The DNA of the CDR3 is TGTGCCAGCAGTGAATTATGGGGGCTACAAGAGACCCAGTACTTC. This codes for CASSELWGLQETQYF.

V usage is TRBV6-1 and J usage is TRBJ1-2; D is possibly TRBD1 (5 bases). This CDR3 comprises 15 residues. The V and J ends lost 2 bases and 5 bases respectively, with 15 bases between them. The germline CDR1 and CDR2 sequences are MNHNS and SASEGT. CDR3 residues: CASSEFEGQQYGYTF. Written as DNA, the CDR3 is TGTGCCAGCAGTGAATTCGAAGGACAACAATATGGCTACACCTTC.

CDR3 loop: CASSLQGHTEAFF. Here the CDR3 DNA reads TGTGCCAGCAGCTTACAGGGGCATACTGAAGCTTTCTTT. V usage is TRBV7-6 and J usage is TRBJ1-1, with D maybe TRBD1 (6 bases). The CDR3 sequence is 13 residues long. Looked up from germline, CDR1 is SGHVS and CDR2 is FNYEAQ. V lost 2 bases and J lost 5, with 9 bases in between.

In its sample, this clone was seen a few times. The chain carries TRBV10-1 and TRBJ2-7; no definite D call. The germline CDR1 and CDR2 sequences are WNHNN and SYGVQD (reference sequence). The CDR3 covers 12 residues. V was pared by 3 bases and J by 3 bases, with 6 bases between. The CDR3 region has the DNA TGCGCCAGCAGTGAAAACTTCTACGAGCAGTACTTC. This gives the protein CASSENFYEQYF.

This rearrangement joins TRBV29-1 to TRBJ2-5; a weak D match, TRBD1 (6 bases). The DNA end favors TRBJ2-7, so the J call may be wrong. CDR3 length: 12 amino acids. Germline CDR1 is SQVTM and CDR2 is ANQGSEA. In nucleotides, the CDR3 is TGCAGCGGTAGGGACACAGGCTACGAGCAGTACTTC. It is translated as CSGRDTGYEQYF.

The chain joins TRBV15 to TRBJ2-2, with D possibly TRBD1 on 5 matching bases. Germline V gene data show CDR1 as LNHNV and CDR2 as YYDKDF (reference sequence). V was cut by 8 bases and J by 6 bases, with 10 bases left in between. CDR3 length equals 12 residues. CDR3 DNA sequence: TGTGCCACCCAGGGTGGTTCCGGGGAGCTGTTTTTT. It yields the protein CATQGGSGELFF.

This chain joins TRBV4-1 and TRBJ1-6, with no clear D. Trimming pared 3 bases from V and 1 base from J, leaving 10 bases between. The CDR3 spans 16 residues. The germline V gene has CDR1 MGHRA and CDR2 YSYEKL. The chain's CDR3 is CASSQAEGSYNSPLHF. The CDR3 DNA is TGCGCCAGCAGCCAGGCTGAAGGGTCCTATAATTCACCCCTCCACTTT.

The V call is TRBV7-8, the J call TRBJ2-6; TRBD1 matches at 11 bases. Germline V gives CDR1 SGHVS, CDR2 FQNEAQ. Germline trimming cut 0 bases from V and 2 bases from J; bases unmatched to any gene: 3. This CDR3 is 18 amino acids long. This CDR3 reads CASSLAGTGGTGANVLTF. The CDR3 DNA reads TGTGCCAGCAGCTTAGCCGGGACAGGGGGAACTGGGGCCAACGTCCTGACTTTC.

Concerning this clone itself: The identical CDR3 is also encoded by other nucleotide sequences in the sample. The DNA of the CDR3 is TGTGCCAGCAGCTTCCTAGCGGGGCAAGAGACCCAGTACTTC. Encoded protein: CASSFLAGQETQYF. The chain links TRBV7-6 to TRBJ2-5, with 9 bases fitting TRBD2. Germline CDR1 SGHVS, CDR2 FNYEAQ. V trimming: 3 bases; J trimming: 2 bases; junction bases outside the gene matches: 1. This CDR3 has 14 residues.